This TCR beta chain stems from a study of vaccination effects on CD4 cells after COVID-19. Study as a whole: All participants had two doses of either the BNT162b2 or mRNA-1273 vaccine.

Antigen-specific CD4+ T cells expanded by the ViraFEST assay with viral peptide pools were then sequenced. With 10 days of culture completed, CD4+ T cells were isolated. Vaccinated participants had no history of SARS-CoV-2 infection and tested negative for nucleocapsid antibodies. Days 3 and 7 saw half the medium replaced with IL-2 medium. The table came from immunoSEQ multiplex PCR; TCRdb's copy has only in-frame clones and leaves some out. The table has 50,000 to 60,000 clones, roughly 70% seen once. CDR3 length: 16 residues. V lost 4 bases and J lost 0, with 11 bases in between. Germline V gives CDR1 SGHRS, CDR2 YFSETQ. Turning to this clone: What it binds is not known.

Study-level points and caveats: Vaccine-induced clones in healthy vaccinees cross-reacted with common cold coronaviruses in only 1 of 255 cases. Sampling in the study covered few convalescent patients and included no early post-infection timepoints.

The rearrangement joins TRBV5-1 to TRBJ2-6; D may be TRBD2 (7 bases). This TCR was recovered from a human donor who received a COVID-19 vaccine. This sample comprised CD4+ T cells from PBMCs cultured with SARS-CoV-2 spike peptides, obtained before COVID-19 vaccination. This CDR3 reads CASSEGGVSGANVLTF. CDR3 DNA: TGCGCCAGCAGCGAAGGGGGGGTCTCTGGGGCCAACGTCCTGACTTTC.